This T cell receptor beta chain was recovered during a study of PD-L1 blockade in urothelial cancer. Study-wide background: Patients, treated from 2014 onward, received atezolizumab 1,200 mg intravenously every 3 weeks. The median T cell count in blood samples was 110,000 to 150,000. Timepoints chosen for blood analysis were 3 weeks (second dose) and 6 weeks after treatment start.

Time point indicated: pretreatment peripheral blood. Synthetic spike-ins, TCR analog templates, were added into each PCR. TCRdb's copy holds only in-frame clones and misses some; the assay was immunoSEQ multiplex PCR. The profile covers 35,000 to 45,000 clones, with about 89% appearing a single time and over 9% taken by the ten largest. This CDR3 comprises 13 residues. CDR1 and CDR2 (germline): SGHRS, YFSETQ. Trimming removed 0 bases at V and 8 bases at J, with 9 bases between. The J gene is TRBJ2-1, the V gene TRBV5-1; D uncertain. The receptor was derived from a woman aged 60-70 years with urothelial cancer. Sequencing used PBMCs, obtained around atezolizumab (anti-PD-L1) treatment. Here the CDR3 DNA reads TGCGCCAGCAGCTTGGGGCCAGTCTATGAGCAGTTCTTC. Encoded protein: CASSLGPVYEQFF.